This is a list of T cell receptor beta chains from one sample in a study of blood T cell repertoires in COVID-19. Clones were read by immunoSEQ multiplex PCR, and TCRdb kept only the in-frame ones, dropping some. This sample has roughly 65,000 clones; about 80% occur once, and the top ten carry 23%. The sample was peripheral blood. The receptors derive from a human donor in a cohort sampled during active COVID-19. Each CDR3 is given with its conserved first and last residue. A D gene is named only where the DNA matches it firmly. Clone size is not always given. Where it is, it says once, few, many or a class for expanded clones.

CDR3: CASSQAGGGTDTQYF; DNA: TGTGCCAGCAGCCAAGCGGGGGGGGGCACAGATACGCAGTATTTT; size: .; D: TRBD2; J: TRBJ2-3; V: TRBV4-2
CDR3: CASSRSRAPSYEQYF; DNA: TGTGCCAGCAGCCGGAGTAGAGCGCCGTCCTACGAGCAGTACTTC; size: many; D: .; J: TRBJ2-7; V: TRBV7-2
CDR3: CASSLPPSGRVKYEQYF; DNA: TGTGCCAGCAGCCTGCCTCCTAGCGGGAGGGTAAAATACGAGCAGTACTTC; size: .; D: TRBD2; J: TRBJ2-7; V: TRBV11-2
CDR3: CASSQDLGRETQYF; DNA: TGTGCCAGCAGCCAAGACTTGGGGAGGGAGACCCAGTACTTC; size: .; D: .; J: TRBJ2-5; V: TRBV4-2
CDR3: CASSSWTGQLNQPQHF; DNA: TGTGCCAGCAGCTCATGGACGGGACAGCTCAATCAGCCCCAGCATTTT; size: .; D: TRBD1; J: TRBJ1-5; V: TRBV7-9
CDR3: CAISQGASGTDTQYF; DNA: TGTGCCATCAGTCAGGGGGCCTCGGGCACAGATACGCAGTATTTT; size: .; D: TRBD1; J: TRBJ2-3; V: TRBV10-3
CDR3: CASSSLGQFYEQYF; DNA: TGCGCCAGCAGCTCGCTGGGACAGTTCTACGAGCAGTACTTC; size: .; D: TRBD1; J: TRBJ2-7; V: TRBV5-1
CDR3: CASSLVPRAYEQYF; DNA: TGTGCCAGCAGCTTAGTTCCGAGGGCCTACGAGCAGTACTTC; size: many; D: .; J: TRBJ2-7; V: TRBV7-8
CDR3: CASSQVAGQQRIKQYF; DNA: TGTGCCAGCAGCCAAGTGGCGGGACAGCAACGGATTAAGCAGTACTTC; size: few; D: .; J: TRBJ2-7; V: TRBV3-1/TRBV3-2
CDR3: CASSPLGVGGKRYNEQFF; DNA: TGTGCCAGCAGCCCCCTAGGGGTCGGGGGGAAGAGGTACAATGAGCAGTTCTTC; size: .; D: TRBD2; J: TRBJ2-1; V: TRBV28
CDR3: CASSPRGVAGFAYEQYF; DNA: TGTGCCAGCAGTCCCAGAGGGGTAGCGGGGTTTGCCTACGAGCAGTACTTC; size: few; D: TRBD2; J: TRBJ2-7; V: TRBV6-6
CDR3: CASSYSTDSDTQYF; DNA: TGTGCCAGCAGTTACTCGACAGATTCAGATACGCAGTATTTT; size: once; D: .; J: TRBJ2-3; V: TRBV6-6
CDR3: CASSPQVYQPQHF; DNA: TGTGCCAGCAGCCCCCAGGTTTATCAGCCCCAGCATTTT; size: .; D: .; J: TRBJ1-5; V: TRBV7-8
CDR3: CASSQVRYNEQFF; DNA: TGTGCCAGCAGCCAAGTGCGGTACAATGAGCAGTTCTTC; size: many; D: .; J: TRBJ2-1; V: TRBV4-2
CDR3: CASSLGPEGVYEQYF; DNA: TGTGCCAGCAGCTTAGGGCCCGAGGGTGTCTACGAGCAGTACTTC; size: .; D: .; J: TRBJ2-7; V: TRBV5-6
CDR3: CASRTERGQETQYF; DNA: TGTGCCAGCAGAACGGAGCGGGGCCAAGAGACCCAGTACTTC; size: .; D: TRBD2; J: TRBJ2-5; V: TRBV5-4
CDR3: CASSVRLVYNEQFF; DNA: TGTGCCAGCAGTGTACGGCTAGTCTACAATGAGCAGTTCTTC; size: .; D: .; J: TRBJ2-1; V: TRBV2
CDR3: CASSLRGRGRIAGELFF; DNA: TGTGCCAGCAGTTTGAGGGGTCGCGGGAGAATCGCCGGGGAGCTGTTTTTT; size: .; D: TRBD2; J: TRBJ2-2; V: TRBV28
CDR3: CASSLEGGTGSGNTEAFF; DNA: TGTGCCAGCAGCTTAGAAGGGGGCACCGGCAGTGGGAACACTGAAGCTTTCTTT; size: .; D: TRBD1; J: TRBJ1-1; V: TRBV7-9